The clone carrying this T cell receptor (beta chain) came up many times. Its specificity is unknown. TCRdb itself ran the RT-PCR reads through MiXCR, one entry per CDR3 protein. The repertoire holds about 580,000 distinct CDR3 sequences, with 14% as singletons. The data were obtained in a study of response to subunit inactivated influenza vaccine. Notes on the study in general: Each seasonal influenza vaccination, the authors suggested, recruits few new T cells.

The CDR3 runs to 15 residues. The V end was cut by 6 bases, the J end by 4 bases, with 18 bases between. The sample in question was PBMCs from blood, obtained about 12 days after vaccination. The sequence came from a man over 45 who received an inactivated influenza vaccine. The J gene is TRBJ1-2, the V gene TRBV12-3 or TRBV12-4; possibly TRBD1 for D (6 bases). CDR3 residues: CASSDTGIFTYGYTF. DNA for the CDR3: TGTGCCAGCAGCGATACAGGGATCTTCACCTATGGCTACACCTTC.